This TCR beta chain was observed in a study of blood T cell repertoires in COVID-19. This clone was counted once. CDR3 length: 14 residues. Trimming shortened V by 6 bases and J by 3 bases, and 14 bases separated the two germline ends. Looked up from germline, CDR1 is MNHEY and CDR2 is SVGAGI. In the original analysis: Amplification with reference gene primers provided the estimates of nucleated cell counts. The table came from immunoSEQ multiplex PCR; TCRdb's copy has only in-frame clones and leaves some out. The DNA gave D and trimming, while V, J and clone size come from that table. Here the sample spans roughly 300,000 clones, about 83% being singletons.

This sequence joins TRBV6-5 and TRBJ1-1, with D possibly matching TRBD1 (5 bases). This receptor was obtained from a woman aged 50 to 65 with acute or convalescent COVID-19. The sequenced sample was peripheral blood. This CDR3 is CASRGGAGYTEAFF. The CDR3 DNA is TGTGCCAGCAGGGGAGGGGCAGGGTACACTGAAGCTTTCTTT.